The T cell receptor (beta chain) under discussion was sequenced for a study of radiotherapy plus CTLA-4 blockade in lung cancer. Study as a whole: Objective response was observed in 18% of patients, and disease control in approximately 30%.

J lost 6 bases, V lost 4 bases, and 6 bases had no gene match. The CDR3 is made up of 14 amino acids. CDR1 and CDR2 (germline): SEHNR, FQNEAQ (reference sequence). Study-wide results and limits: Blood TCR clones of tumor origin expanded after radiotherapy plus ipilimumab.

Profiled with immunoSEQ multiplex PCR; TCRdb holds only in-frame clones, not every one. The sample includes over 75,000 clones, 83% of them seen just once. As for this clone: Its antigen is currently unknown.

The material sequenced was peripheral blood, taken from a patient treated with radiotherapy plus ipilimumab. V and J are TRBV7-9 and TRBJ1-5, with 7 bases that match TRBD1. The sequence was obtained from a human donor with non-small cell lung cancer who had stable disease on radiotherapy plus ipilimumab. Written as DNA, the CDR3 is TGTGCCAGCAGCTCGGGACAGACCTTTCAGCCCCAGCATTTT. Protein: CASSSGQTFQPQHF.